This T cell receptor (beta chain) was sequenced in a study of T-cell reconstitution after alpha-beta-depleted transplantation in children. Study observations and caveats: Recipient T cells and thymic progenitors that survived gave rise to the high TCRbeta diversity observed at day 60 in some patients. Several hundred expanded graft clones reportedly gave rise to the alpha-beta T cells present about two months after transplant. T-cell counts and diversity at one year post-transplant came mainly from newly produced T cells.

Regarding this clonotype: Its specificity is not known.

Unique molecular identifiers were used in preparing the TCRbeta library. TCRdb reprocessed the PCR reads via MiXCR and lists one record per CDR3 protein. This table has approximately 270,000 distinct CDR3 sequences, 20% to 30% appearing once. This CDR3 has 15 amino acids. From germline, CDR1 is SGHTA and CDR2 FQGNSA. Trimming stripped 6 bases from V and 9 bases from J, with 18 bases between. This material consisted of PBMCs, mostly from graft donor cells, taken 360 days after TCRalphabeta/CD19-depleted stem cell transplant. The chain employs TRBV7-2 and TRBJ1-6; D is ambiguous. The sequence was collected from a female patient between 2 and 15 years old who had a stem cell transplant for congenital amegakaryocytic thrombocytopenia, so the T cells may come from the graft donor. The DNA of the CDR3 is TGTGCCAGCAGTCCGATAGCTTTTGAGGGTTCACCCCTCCACTTT. Protein sequence: CASSPIAFEGSPLHF.